This TCR beta chain stems from a study of cytomegalovirus exposure and HLA in healthy donors. Trimming stripped 5 bases from V and 3 bases from J, with 22 bases between. Germline CDR1 SQVTM, CDR2 ANQGSEA. The CDR3 sequence is 17 residues long. With 60 Vbeta and 13 Jbeta primers, the PCR was carried out. Some clones are missing from TCRdb's copy, which holds only in-frame ones; the method was immunoSEQ multiplex PCR. The sample has around 120,000 clones, approximately 80% seen once. The chain carries TRBV29-1 and TRBJ1-4, with D unresolved. The TCR was taken from a girl aged 2-9 years in good health and CMV-seronegative. Sample: PBMCs. CDR3 DNA: TGCAGCGTTTCTGATCCTTGGGCAGGAGGTTCTAATGAAAAACTGTTTTTT. It translates to CSVSDPWAGGSNEKLFF.